What follows are 30 T cell receptor beta chains derived from one specimen sequenced in a study of blood T cell repertoires in COVID-19. The method was immunoSEQ multiplex PCR; TCRdb's version includes in-frame clones alone and lacks a portion of them. The profile shows 300,000 to 450,000 clones, around 87% of them singletons. Specimen: peripheral blood. These receptor sequences come from a human donor in a cohort sampled during active COVID-19.

The chain recombines TRBV24-1 with TRBJ2-1; 8 bases align to TRBD2. The CDR3 totals 13 residues. V lost 12 bases to trimming and J lost 8 bases; unmatched junction nucleotides: 11. Per the germline V gene, CDR1 is KGHDR and CDR2 is SFDVKD. The CDR3 sequence: CAVTGGSRDEQFF. Here the CDR3 DNA reads TGTGCCGTCACGGGGGGGAGTCGGGATGAGCAGTTCTTC.

This chain joins TRBV5-1 and TRBJ2-7; TRBD2 agrees at 8 bases. Germline assignment: CDR1 SGHRS and CDR2 YFSETQ. The J segment lost 2 bases and the V segment lost 0 bases, leaving 4 bases of the junction unmatched. The CDR3 length is 15 residues. CDR3 coding DNA: TGCGCCAGCAGCTTGGAATTAGCGGGGACCTACGAGCAGTACTTC. Its translation: CASSLELAGTYEQYF.

The sample holds one count of this clone. The chain combines TRBV21-1 with TRBJ2-1; TRBD1 is the table's D call and was not checked against the DNA. TRBV21-1 is shown as a pseudogene. This CDR3 is built from 16 residues. The CDR3 region is CASSKNRDRSYNEQFF. The CDR3 DNA follows: TGTGCCAGCAGCAAAAACCGGGACAGATCCTACAATGAGCAGTTCTTC.

The gene calls are TRBV6-1 and TRBJ1-1, with a possible D match to TRBD1 (6 bases). Trimming cost V 3 bases and J 10 bases, with 15 bases left between them. The CDR3 covers 13 residues. In germline, CDR1 is MNHNS, CDR2 SASEGT. As DNA, the CDR3 is TGTGCCAGCAGTGATGTACAGGGTGTAGGAGCTTTCTTT. Its translation: CASSDVQGVGAFF.

The chain couples TRBV2 to TRBJ2-2; 10 nucleotides align to TRBD1. CDR1 is SNHLY, CDR2 FYNNEI, per germline. This CDR3 is 15 amino acids long. The V gene end was trimmed by 9 bases and the J gene end by 8 bases; junction bases not matched to a gene: 12. This CDR3 reads CASTHGDRGTGELFF. The DNA for the CDR3 is TGTGCCAGTACTCATGGGGACAGGGGCACTGGGGAGCTGTTTTTT.

The gene calls are TRBV19 and TRBJ2-5, with TRBD1 as a possible D gene (6 bases). The germline CDR1 and CDR2 sequences are LNHDA and SQIVND (reference sequence). With 2 bases removed from V and 2 bases from J, the gap between germline ends came to 9 bases. There are 14 residues in the CDR3. The CDR3 sequence: CASSIRDTQETQYF. In DNA form, the CDR3 reads TGTGCCAGTAGTATACGGGACACTCAAGAGACCCAGTACTTC.

The V and J genes are TRBV5-1 and TRBJ2-1; 10 nucleotides line up with TRBD2. The junction had 12 bases not matched to a gene; V was cut back by 4 bases and J by 5 bases. CDR3 length equals 17 residues. Germline-derived CDR1 and CDR2 are SGHRS and YFSETQ. CDR3 bases: TGCGCCAGCAGCATAATATTAGCGGGGGGTTCCCACAATGAGCAGTTCTTC. Amino acid sequence: CASSIILAGGSHNEQFF.

This clone was found once. This chain links TRBV11-3 with TRBJ2-5, with 9 bases fitting TRBD2. Trimming removed 1 base from V and 5 bases from J; junction bases left unmatched: 5. Germline values: CDR1 SGHNT, CDR2 YENEEA. The length of the CDR3 is 15 residues. In DNA form, the CDR3 reads TGTGCCAGCAGCTTAGGGGGACTAGCTTCGGAGACCCAGTACTTC. Translating it yields CASSLGGLASETQYF.

The rearrangement links TRBV19 to TRBJ1-2; 7 positions agree with TRBD1. The J segment lost 4 bases and the V segment lost 6 bases, leaving 11 bases of the junction unmatched. The CDR3 has 15 amino acids. Germline CDR1 reads LNHDA; CDR2 reads SQIVND (reference sequence). Here the CDR3 reads CASRSTGAIGYGYTF. The CDR3 coding sequence is TGTGCCAGTAGATCCACAGGGGCCATTGGCTATGGCTACACCTTC.

This clone has just one count. The V call is TRBV5-1, the J call TRBJ1-2; TRBD1 might be the D (5 bases). The V end lost 0 bases, the J end lost 4 bases, and 7 bases lay between the germline ends. The germline CDR1 and CDR2 sequences are SGHRS and YFSETQ. There are 13 residues in the CDR3. CDR3 residues: CASSLATAYGYTF. CDR3 nucleotides: TGCGCCAGCAGCTTGGCGACAGCCTATGGCTACACCTTC.

The CDR3 nucleotides read TGTGCCAGTGGAGAGGGGGGACAGGAAAATTCACCCCTCCACTTT. This sequence encodes CASGEGGQENSPLHF. The rearrangement joins TRBV6-5 to TRBJ1-6; 8 bases agree with TRBD1. The germline CDR1 and CDR2 sequences are MNHEY and SVGAGI. J was trimmed by 7 bases and V by 9 bases; bases with no gene match: 11. The CDR3 is 15 residues long.

The V call is TRBV7-9, the J call TRBJ2-3; TRBD1 aligns across 7 bases. The CDR3 contains 15 residues. The junction had 4 bases not matched to a gene; V was cut back by 4 bases and J by 0 bases. Germline lookup yields CDR1 SEHNR and CDR2 FQNEAQ (reference sequence). The CDR3 DNA sequence: TGTGCCAGCAGCTCGGGACAGAGGAGCACAGATACGCAGTATTTT. As protein: CASSSGQRSTDTQYF.

J is TRBJ2-3 and V is TRBV3-1 (or the pseudogene TRBV3-2), with TRBD2 identical over 11 bases. Trimming removed 2 bases from V and 3 bases from J; junction bases left unmatched: 7. CDR3 length: 17 amino acids. Germline V CDR1 and CDR2: LGHDT, YNNKEL (reference sequence). The CDR3 DNA follows: TGTGCCAGCAGCCAATTACTAGCGGGAGAGGAAACAGATACGCAGTATTTT. Amino acid sequence: CASSQLLAGEETDTQYF.

This chain uses TRBV27 with TRBJ2-7; TRBD1 agrees at 10 bases. Germline V gives CDR1 MNHEY, CDR2 SMNVEV (reference sequence). This CDR3 is 15 amino acids long. Germline trimming cut 6 bases from V and 2 bases from J; bases unmatched to any gene: 7. The CDR3 is CASRLRDRGTYEQYF. The CDR3 DNA sequence: TGTGCCAGCAGACTTCGGGACAGGGGCACCTACGAGCAGTACTTC.

The chain has TRBV10-2 and TRBJ1-2; TRBD1 is a possible D gene (5 bases). The germline CDR1 and CDR2 sequences are WSHSY and SAAADI. The CDR3 covers 13 residues. V dropped 2 bases and J dropped 7 bases, with 11 bases sitting between them. The CDR3 is CASSEAGLRGYTF. CDR3 nucleotide sequence: TGCGCCAGCAGTGAGGCAGGGTTGCGTGGCTACACCTTC.

This chain joins TRBV7-3 and TRBJ2-3, with TRBD2 matching 8 bases. The germline gives CDR1 SGHTA, CDR2 FQGTGA. V gave up 4 bases and J gave up 4 bases; unmatched junction bases: 4. CDR3 length: 14 residues. The CDR3 is CASSSTGGPDTQYF. The CDR3 DNA reads TGTGCCAGCAGCTCTACGGGAGGGCCAGATACGCAGTATTTT. Supplemented by reference TRBV7-3 and TRBJ2-3, the full variable domain reads GAGVSQTPSNKVTEKGKYVELRCDPISGHTALYWYRQSLGQGPEFLIYFQGTGAADDSGLPNDRFFAVRPEGSVSTLKIQRTERGDSAVYLCASSSTGGPDTQYFGPGTRLTVL.

Notes on this clone: A junction boundary mismatches the germline segment, possibly from a read error. The chain combines TRBV18 with TRBJ2-3; 8 nucleotides agree with TRBD1. The germline V gene encodes CDR1 KGHSH and CDR2 LQKENI. The CDR3 runs 17 residues. In nucleotides, the CDR3 is TGTGCCAGCTCCCCACCAGGGGGCATCGTTAGCACAGATACGCAGTATTTT. Amino acids: CASSPPGGIVSTDTQYF.

The J gene is TRBJ2-1, the V gene TRBV7-9, with D possibly TRBD2 on 6 matching bases. Trimming cost V 5 bases and J 4 bases, with 15 bases left between them. Looked up from germline, CDR1 is SEHNR and CDR2 is FQNEAQ (reference sequence). There are 15 residues in the CDR3. The CDR3 loop is CASSQVEGSYNEQFF. In nucleotides, the CDR3 is TGTGCCAGCAGCCAGGTGGAGGGGAGTTACAATGAGCAGTTCTTC. Supplemented by reference TRBV7-9 and TRBJ2-1, the full variable domain reads DTGVSQNPRHKITKRGQNVTFRCDPISEHNRLYWYRQTLGQGPEFLTYFQNEAQLEKSRLLSDRFSAERPKGSFSTLEIQRTEQGDSAMYLCASSQVEGSYNEQFFGPGTRLTVL.

The genes are TRBV7-2 and TRBJ2-2; 9 nucleotides line up with TRBD2. From germline, CDR1 is SGHTA and CDR2 FQGNSA. V was pared by 5 bases and J by 6 bases, with 7 bases of the junction left unmatched. The CDR3 contains 15 residues. The chain's CDR3 is CASSRASGDSGELFF. CDR3 sequence (DNA): TGTGCCAGCAGCCGGGCTAGCGGGGATTCCGGGGAGCTGTTTTTT.

The V and J genes are TRBV28 and TRBJ1-5; possible D gene TRBD1, 6 bases. Germline values: CDR1 MDHEN, CDR2 SYDVKM. V gave up 10 bases and J gave up 5 bases, with 9 bases separating them. The length of the CDR3 is 11 residues. For the CDR3, the DNA is TGTGCCACACAGGGATATCAGCCCCAGCATTTT. Its translation is CATQGYQPQHF.

The CDR3 here is CASSLSPEGDHGYTF. The CDR3 region has the DNA TGCGCCAGCAGCTTGTCTCCGGAAGGGGATCATGGCTACACCTTC. The genes are TRBV5-1 and TRBJ1-2; TRBD1 is a possible D gene (5 bases). There are 15 residues in the CDR3. Per the germline V gene, CDR1 is SGHRS and CDR2 is YFSETQ. Trimming took 1 base from V and 6 from J, leaving 16 bases between them.

This chain uses TRBV4-1 with TRBJ2-3; 12 bases match TRBD2. CDR1 MGHRA and CDR2 YSYEKL come from the germline V gene. CDR3 size: 18 residues. The ends lost 1 base at V and 7 bases at J; junction bases unmatched: 12. The CDR3 DNA reads TGCGCCAGCAGCCAAGCACTGTTTAGACTAGCGGGGGTTAATACGCAGTATTTT. Translated: CASSQALFRLAGVNTQYF.

The CDR3 loop is CASNRIGRDNEQFF. The CDR3 DNA reads TGTGCCAGCAACCGTATCGGGAGGGACAATGAGCAGTTCTTC. The chain combines TRBV7-9 with TRBJ2-1; 8 nucleotides line up with TRBD2. Germline CDR1 SEHNR, CDR2 FQNEAQ (reference sequence). V lost 7 bases and J lost 5; bases outside the gene matches: 7. The CDR3 length is 14 residues.

The chain couples TRBV30 to TRBJ1-2; TRBD1 agrees at 8 bases. The trim removed 5 bases at V and 8 bases at J, leaving 4 bases unmatched. CDR1 is GTSNPN, CDR2 SVGIG, per germline (reference sequence). The CDR3 is 11 residues long. CDR3 in DNA: TGTGCCTGGGGACAGGGTTCAGGCTACACCTTC. Its translation is CAWGQGSGYTF.

This sequence joins TRBV30 and TRBJ2-7; TRBD2 is a possible D gene (5 bases). CDR1 and CDR2 from the germline V gene are GTSNPN and SVGIG (reference sequence). CDR3 length: 12 residues. The V gene lost 4 bases and the J gene lost 5 bases, with 12 bases spanning the gap. CDR3 loop: CAWTSGWDEQYF. The CDR3 DNA is TGTGCCTGGACCTCGGGGTGGGACGAGCAGTACTTC.

This chain connects TRBV4-1 to TRBJ1-5, with a possible D match to TRBD1 (5 bases). Germline loops: CDR1 MGHRA, CDR2 YSYEKL. The CDR3 covers 14 residues. Between the trimmed V and J ends, which lost 4 bases and 15 bases, there was a span of 22 bases. The CDR3 sequence is CASSPLGLRATRHF. CDR3 DNA: TGCGCCAGCAGCCCGCTGGGGCTCCGGGCCACGCGGCATTTT.

V is TRBV9 and J is TRBJ1-2; TRBD1 might be the D (6 bases). V gave up 4 bases and J gave up 11 bases, with 18 bases separating them. The length of the CDR3 is 13 residues. Per the germline V gene, CDR1 is SGDLS and CDR2 is YYNGEE. The CDR3 region has the DNA TGTGCCAGCAGCACGTTAGGGGGTCGGCGGTACACCTTC. Protein: CASSTLGGRRYTF.

The DNA for the CDR3 is TGTGCCAGTAGTCGGCGGACAGCCGCTAACTATGGCTACACCTTC. Its protein product is CASSRRTAANYGYTF. The chain recombines TRBV19 with TRBJ1-2; tentative D call: TRBD1 (6 bases). The CDR3 is 15 residues long. Germline values: CDR1 LNHDA, CDR2 SQIVND (reference sequence). V shed 5 bases and J shed 0 bases, with 13 bases lying between them.

This clone has only one observation. The rearrangement uses TRBV11-1 and TRBJ1-1; 8 bases match TRBD1. The CDR3 has 14 residues. From germline, CDR1 is SGHAT and CDR2 FQDESV (reference sequence). V shed 4 bases and J 1 base; nucleotides not matched to a gene: 2. The CDR3 coding sequence is TGTGCCAGCAGCTACGGGACAGGGAACACTGAAGCTTTCTTT. This translates into CASSYGTGNTEAFF.

This sequence joins TRBV5-4 and TRBJ1-2, with 7 positions matching TRBD1. J gave up 4 bases and V 4 bases, and 10 bases lay outside the gene matches. CDR3 length equals 15 residues. CDR1 SGHNT and CDR2 YYREEE come from the germline V gene (reference sequence). CDR3 sequence (DNA): TGTGCCAGCAGCACAAGACAGGGTGGCGGCTATGGCTACACCTTC. Translation gives CASSTRQGGGYGYTF.